What follows are 17 T cell receptor beta chains derived from one specimen sequenced in a study of post-analysis software for immune sequencing data. These receptors are not linked to any known antigen. The study, taken as a whole, reports: Controls had lower frequencies than patients of 4 or 5 TRBV segments, which included TRBV5-6, TRBV5-1 and TRBV20-1.

Sequencing libraries made from TCR beta cDNA carried unique molecular identifiers. TCRdb re-called the PCR reads with MiXCR, one entry per CDR3 protein. The data show roughly 650,000 distinct CDR3 sequences, with approximately 59% seen just once and approximately 10% held by the top ten. What was sequenced was blood. The receptors here all came from a girl aged 2 to 9 with multiple sclerosis.

The gene calls are TRBV28 and TRBJ2-7, with TRBD1 matching over 8 bases. The CDR3 spans 15 residues. The V gene's germline CDR1 is MDHEN and CDR2 SYDVKM. Germline trimming cut 3 bases from V and 1 base from J; bases unmatched to any gene: 5. CDR3 region: CASSLGDRTSYEQYF. The CDR3 DNA reads as TGTGCCAGCAGTTTGGGGGACAGGACATCCTACGAGCAGTACTTC.

V is TRBV7-9 and J is TRBJ2-1; 9 bases line up with TRBD1. The CDR3 sequence is 14 residues long. CDR1 is SEHNR and CDR2 is FQNEAQ in the germline V gene (reference sequence). Trimming took 5 bases from V and 8 from J; bases not matched to a gene: 7. The CDR3 protein is CASSPQGALDEQFF. The CDR3, as DNA: TGTGCCAGCAGCCCACAGGGGGCCCTCGATGAGCAGTTCTTC.

This chain joins TRBV20-1 and TRBJ1-6; D is perhaps TRBD1 (5 bases). The ends were cut back, 0 bases at V and 6 bases at J, with 12 bases in the middle. The germline CDR1 and CDR2 sequences are DFQATT and SNEGSKA (reference sequence). This CDR3 spans 15 amino acids. The CDR3 sequence is CSARDPGRANSPLHF. Written as DNA, the CDR3 is TGCAGTGCTAGAGATCCGGGGCGTGCTAATTCACCCCTCCACTTT.

The chain carries TRBV12-5 and TRBJ2-1, with D hard to call. This CDR3 is 12 amino acids long. Trimming removed 11 bases from V and 4 bases from J, with 12 bases in between. Germline V gene sequence: CDR1 LGHNT, CDR2 FRNRAP. This CDR3 reads CACTKVYNEQFF. CDR3 nucleotides: TGTGCTTGTACAAAGGTATACAATGAGCAGTTCTTC.

The J gene is TRBJ2-5, the V gene TRBV6-2 or TRBV6-3, with TRBD2 matching over 11 bases. J gave up 1 base and V 8 bases, and 9 bases lay outside the gene matches. The germline CDR1 and CDR2 sequences are MNHEY and SVGEGT. The CDR3 covers 16 residues. CDR3 region: CASSTRLAGSQETQYF. As DNA, the CDR3 is TGTGCCAGCTCCACTCGACTAGCGGGGAGCCAAGAGACCCAGTACTTC.

This CDR3 is CASSSADGYEQYF. The CDR3 DNA sequence: TGTGCCAGCAGCTCCGCGGACGGCTACGAGCAGTACTTC. The V and J genes are TRBV7-2 and TRBJ2-7; D is ambiguous. The CDR3 covers 13 residues. The ends were cut back, 4 bases at V and 3 bases at J, with 10 bases in the middle. Germline CDR1 SGHTA, CDR2 FQGNSA. The full variable domain, completed using reference TRBV7-2 and TRBJ2-7, is GAGVSQSPSNKVTEKGKDVELRCDPISGHTALYWYRQSLGQGLEFLIYFQGNSAPDKSGLPSDRFSAERTGGSVSTLTIQRTQQEDSAVYLCASSSADGYEQYFGPGTRLTVT.

V gene TRBV29-1 combines with J gene TRBJ2-3; TRBD1 is a possible D gene (5 bases). CDR3 length equals 15 residues. V lost 7 bases and J 5 bases, leaving 22 bases between the germline ends. Germline V gene lookup returns CDR1 SQVTM and CDR2 ANQGSEA. CDR3 sequence reads: CSARGAYLNRDTQYF. The CDR3 nucleotides read TGCAGCGCGCGTGGGGCATACCTAAATCGAGATACGCAGTATTTT.

This chain's CDR3 is CSARRQAPYEQYF. The CDR3 bases are TGCAGTGCTAGGCGACAGGCGCCCTACGAGCAGTACTTC. The chain is built from TRBV20-1 and TRBJ2-7; D perhaps matches TRBD1 (6 bases). The V and J ends lost 3 bases and 2 bases respectively, with 11 bases between them. CDR1 is DFQATT and CDR2 is SNEGSKA in the germline V gene (reference sequence). The length of the CDR3 is 13 residues.

This clonotype was detected once. The V and J genes are TRBV2 and TRBJ2-7, with 13 bases aligning to TRBD2. The CDR3 sequence is 16 residues long. V lost 6 bases and J lost 7; bases outside the gene matches: 12. Looked up from germline, CDR1 is SNHLY and CDR2 is FYNNEI. CDR3 nucleotides: TGTGCCAGCAGAGCCACACTAGCGGGGGGGCCCCGGGAGCAGTACTTC. It translates to CASRATLAGGPREQYF.

The chain links TRBV5-6 to TRBJ2-7; 12 bases line up with TRBD1. Trimming cost V 8 bases and J 0 bases; bases outside gene matches: 6. Germline V gene sequence: CDR1 SGHDT, CDR2 YYEEEE. The CDR3 loop spans 15 amino acids. The CDR3 loop reads CASNQGQGASYEQYF. The CDR3 DNA reads as TGTGCCAGTAACCAGGGACAGGGGGCCTCCTACGAGCAGTACTTC.

This chain links TRBV6-6 with TRBJ2-1; D is perhaps TRBD2 (6 bases). The CDR3 contains 17 residues. Trimming shortened V by 5 bases and J by 0 bases, and 17 bases separated the two germline ends. CDR1 and CDR2 from the germline V gene are MNHNY and SVGAGI (reference sequence). CDR3 amino acids: CASSPPGAVSSYNEQFF. The CDR3 DNA follows: TGTGCCAGCAGTCCCCCGGGAGCAGTTAGCTCCTACAATGAGCAGTTCTTC.

The V gene is TRBV29-1, the J gene TRBJ2-1; 11 bases agree with TRBD2. Trimming cost V 3 bases and J 6 bases; bases outside gene matches: 10. Germline-derived CDR1 and CDR2 are SQVTM and ANQGSEA. The CDR3 is made up of 16 amino acids. DNA for the CDR3: TGCAGCGTTGACCGCCCTAGCGGGAGGTCGCTCAATGAGCAGTTCTTC. It yields the protein CSVDRPSGRSLNEQFF.

The chain is built from TRBV2 and TRBJ2-5; 11 nucleotides match TRBD1. With 3 bases clipped from V and 1 base from J, the junction kept 4 bases outside the gene matches. Germline-derived CDR1 and CDR2 are SNHLY and FYNNEI. The CDR3 is 16 amino acids. CDR3 sequence (DNA): TGTGCCAGCAGTGACCCGGGACAGGGGGTCCAAGAGACCCAGTACTTC. Translation gives CASSDPGQGVQETQYF.

This clonotype was detected a few times. The chain employs TRBV20-1 and TRBJ2-1; D is undetermined. Germline V gene data show CDR1 as DFQATT and CDR2 as SNEGSKA (reference sequence). The length of the CDR3 is 11 residues. V was pared by 6 bases and J by 4 bases, with 7 bases between. The CDR3 loop reads CSARDYNEQFF. CDR3 DNA sequence: TGCAGTGCCCGAGATTACAATGAGCAGTTCTTC.

The rearrangement uses TRBV5-1 and TRBJ2-1, with TRBD2 matching 10 bases. The length of the CDR3 is 19 residues. Looked up from germline, CDR1 is SGHRS and CDR2 is YFSETQ. Trimming took 2 bases from V and 5 from J; bases not matched to a gene: 16. The CDR3 coding sequence is TGCGCCAGCAGCTTAGAAGAATCCACACTAGCGGGACGGGACAATGAGCAGTTCTTC. It translates to CASSLEESTLAGRDNEQFF.

The rearrangement joins TRBV29-1 to TRBJ2-7; no clear D. The germline CDR1 and CDR2 sequences are SQVTM and ANQGSEA. CDR3 size: 14 residues. V was shortened by 1 base and J by 5 bases, with 15 bases between the two germline ends. CDR3 sequence: CSVEGGASENEQYF. In DNA form, the CDR3 reads TGCAGCGTTGAAGGAGGCGCCAGTGAGAACGAGCAGTACTTC.

This clonotype was recorded a few times. The J gene is TRBJ2-5, the V gene TRBV9; D uncertain. Trimming cost V 0 bases and J 1 base, with 4 bases left between them. Germline V gene data show CDR1 as SGDLS and CDR2 as YYNGEE. The CDR3 runs 13 residues. CDR3: CASSVDVQETQYF. Written as DNA, the CDR3 is TGTGCCAGCAGCGTAGATGTCCAAGAGACCCAGTACTTC.